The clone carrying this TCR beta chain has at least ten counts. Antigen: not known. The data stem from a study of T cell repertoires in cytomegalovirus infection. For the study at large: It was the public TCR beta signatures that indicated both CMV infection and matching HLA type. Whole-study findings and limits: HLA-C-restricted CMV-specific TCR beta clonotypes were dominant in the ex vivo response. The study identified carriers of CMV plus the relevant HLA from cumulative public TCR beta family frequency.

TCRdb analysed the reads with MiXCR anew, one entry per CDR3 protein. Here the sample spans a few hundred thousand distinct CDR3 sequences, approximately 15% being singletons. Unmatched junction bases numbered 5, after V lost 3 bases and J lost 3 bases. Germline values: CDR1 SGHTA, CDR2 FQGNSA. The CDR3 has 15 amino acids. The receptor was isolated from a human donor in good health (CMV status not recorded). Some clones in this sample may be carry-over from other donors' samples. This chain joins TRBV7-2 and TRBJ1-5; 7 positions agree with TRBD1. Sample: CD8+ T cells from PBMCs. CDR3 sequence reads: CASSLLTGTNQPQHF. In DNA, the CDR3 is TGTGCCAGCAGCTTGTTGACAGGGACCAATCAGCCCCAGCATTTT.